The 26 T cell receptor beta chains below were found in one sample sequenced in a study of PD-L1 blockade in urothelial cancer. Method: immunoSEQ multiplex PCR; TCRdb's copy keeps in-frame clones and lacks some. The sample lists about 80,000 clones, roughly 87% occurring once. Here the sequenced sample was PBMCs, taken around atezolizumab (anti-PD-L1) treatment. The source is a woman in her 70s with urothelial cancer.

This clone has a single count. CDR3 DNA: TGCAGCGTTGAACTTGCGACAGGGTATACCTACAATGAGCAGTTCTTC. Its protein is CSVELATGYTYNEQFF. The J gene is TRBJ2-1, the V gene TRBV29-1, with 7 bases matching TRBD1. This CDR3 is 16 amino acids long. Germline loops: CDR1 SQVTM, CDR2 ANQGSEA. With V trimmed by 2 bases and J by 2 bases, 9 bases remained unmatched.

This chain connects TRBV27 to TRBJ2-7; 13 nucleotides line up with TRBD2. The V segment lost 6 bases and the J segment 6 bases; nucleotides outside the gene matches: 5. CDR1 is MNHEY and CDR2 is SMNVEV in the germline V gene (reference sequence). The CDR3 spans 14 residues. The CDR3 bases are TGTGCCAGCAGGCCAGGACTAGCGGGGGTCGAGCAGTACTTC. This sequence encodes CASRPGLAGVEQYF.

In DNA form, the CDR3 reads TGTGCCAGCAGCTTCTGGACTACCTCCTACGAGCAGTACTTC. Residues: CASSFWTTSYEQYF. The chain has TRBV5-6 and TRBJ2-7; perhaps TRBD2 as D (6 bases). The V and J ends lost 2 bases and 0 bases respectively, with 9 bases between them. CDR1 SGHDT and CDR2 YYEEEE come from the germline V gene. This CDR3 spans 14 amino acids.

This sequence joins TRBV5-1 and TRBJ2-3; TRBD2 agrees at 9 bases. V was clipped by 6 bases and J by 6 bases; unmatched bases: 8. The CDR3 is made up of 14 amino acids. Germline CDR1 is SGHRS and CDR2 is YFSETQ. CDR3 DNA: TGCGCCAGCACGGCGGGAGGGCCTTTGGATACGCAGTATTTT. Its translation: CASTAGGPLDTQYF.

This chain links TRBV18 with TRBJ1-1; TRBD1 might be the D (5 bases). Trimming shortened V by 0 bases and J by 5 bases, and 10 bases separated the two germline ends. CDR3 size: 14 residues. From germline, CDR1 is KGHSH and CDR2 LQKENI. CDR3 nucleotide sequence: TGTGCCAGCTCACCACCAACCGGGGGGACTGAAGCTTTCTTT. Amino acids: CASSPPTGGTEAFF.

V is TRBV7-9 and J is TRBJ2-5; D is possibly TRBD1 (6 bases). The CDR3 extends over 15 amino acids. Germline CDR1 reads SEHNR; CDR2 reads FQNEAQ (reference sequence). V was shortened by 5 bases and J by 1 base, with 14 bases between the two germline ends. DNA of the CDR3: TGTGCCAGCAGCGATTACCTGACAGGCCAAGAGACCCAGTACTTC. It is translated as CASSDYLTGQETQYF.

This chain uses TRBV5-6 with TRBJ2-1; a possible D gene is TRBD2 (5 bases). This CDR3 is 15 amino acids long. V lost 0 bases to trimming and J lost 4 bases, with 11 bases between them. CDR1 SGHDT and CDR2 YYEEEE come from the germline V gene. DNA of the CDR3: TGTGCCAGCAGCTTGGTACAGCGGTCTTACAATGAGCAGTTCTTC. Translating gives CASSLVQRSYNEQFF.

The chain is built from TRBV6-6 and TRBJ2-7; 9 bases fit TRBD1. With V trimmed by 6 bases and J by 1 base, 10 bases remained unmatched. The germline gives CDR1 MNHNY, CDR2 SVGAGI (reference sequence). The CDR3 is 16 residues long. As DNA, the CDR3 is TGTGCCAGCAGCAACCCCGGACAGGGGACTTCCTACGAGCAGTACTTC. It encodes CASSNPGQGTSYEQYF.

The chain links TRBV6-5 to TRBJ2-1, with 11 bases aligning to TRBD2. Germline lookup yields CDR1 MNHEY and CDR2 SVGAGI. The CDR3 totals 15 residues. The junction had 8 bases not matched to a gene; V was cut back by 5 bases and J by 8 bases. CDR3 sequence: CASSRGLAGGYEQFF. CDR3 nucleotides: TGTGCCAGCAGTCGTGGCCTAGCGGGGGGTTATGAGCAGTTCTTC.

The chain uses TRBV29-1 and TRBJ1-3, with D maybe TRBD1 (5 bases). The germline V gene has CDR1 SQVTM and CDR2 ANQGSEA. The CDR3 has 13 amino acids. Trimming shortened V by 3 bases and J by 0 bases, and 6 bases separated the two germline ends. CDR3 bases: TGCAGCGTTGATGACAGCTCTGGAAACACCATATATTTT. The encoded protein is CSVDDSSGNTIYF.

The chain links TRBV6-5 to TRBJ2-7; tentatively, D is TRBD2 (5 bases). The germline gives CDR1 MNHEY, CDR2 SVGAGI. The V end lost 2 bases, the J end lost 3 bases, and 8 bases lay between the germline ends. This CDR3 spans 13 amino acids. CDR3: CASSYGRNYEQYF. CDR3 DNA: TGTGCCAGCAGTTACGGGAGAAACTACGAGCAGTACTTC.

The chain's CDR3 is CASSLVAGVTYNEQFF. The CDR3, as DNA: TGCGCCAGCAGCTTGGTGGCGGGAGTTACCTACAATGAGCAGTTCTTC. This chain connects TRBV5-1 to TRBJ2-1; 7 bases map to TRBD2. V trimming: 0 bases; J trimming: 2 bases; junction bases outside the gene matches: 5. The CDR3 is 16 amino acids. Germline CDR1 is SGHRS and CDR2 is YFSETQ.

The J gene is TRBJ1-2, the V gene TRBV5-1; 8 bases are a match to TRBD1. Germline-derived CDR1 and CDR2 are SGHRS and YFSETQ. This CDR3 comprises 15 residues. V shed 4 bases, J shed 6 bases, and the junction held 11 bases outside the gene matches. CDR3 in DNA: TGCGCCAGCAGCCCTTCAGGGGGCACGATCCATGGCTACACCTTC. It specifies CASSPSGGTIHGYTF.

This clone was observed a single time. The chain has TRBV11-2 and TRBJ2-5, with TRBD1 matching 8 bases. Germline V gene lookup returns CDR1 SGHAT and CDR2 FQNNGV. V lost 6 bases to trimming and J lost 4 bases; unmatched junction nucleotides: 7. This CDR3 has 14 amino acids. The CDR3 DNA sequence: TGTGCCAGCAGACCGTCAGGGGGCGGAGAGACCCAGTACTTC. Amino acid sequence: CASRPSGGGETQYF.

V usage is TRBV19 and J usage is TRBJ2-7, with 8 bases matching TRBD2. The germline CDR1 and CDR2 sequences are LNHDA and SQIVND (reference sequence). V shed 5 bases, J shed 5 bases, and the junction held 11 bases outside the gene matches. CDR3 length: 15 amino acids. The DNA for the CDR3 is TGTGCCAGTAGTGACCAGGGACTAGGGGCCCACGAGCAGTACTTC. The encoded protein is CASSDQGLGAHEQYF.

The CDR3 region is CASSQVASGRSREQYF. The CDR3 coding sequence is TGCGCCAGCAGCCAAGTTGCTAGCGGGAGATCGAGGGAGCAGTACTTC. V usage is TRBV4-1 and J usage is TRBJ2-7, with 10 bases aligning to TRBD2. The CDR3 length is 16 residues. With V trimmed by 1 base and J by 7 bases, 10 bases remained unmatched. Germline-derived CDR1 and CDR2 are MGHRA and YSYEKL.

CDR3 region: CASSLGNSPGEQYF. The CDR3 nucleotides read TGTGCCAGCAGCTTAGGGAATTCTCCGGGCGAGCAGTACTTC. The rearrangement joins TRBV7-9 to TRBJ2-7; no clear D gene. V lost 1 base, J lost 6 bases, and 13 bases lay in between. In germline, CDR1 is SEHNR, CDR2 FQNEAQ (reference sequence). This CDR3 comprises 14 residues.

The rearrangement links TRBV7-8 to TRBJ1-6; D is uncertain. Germline V gene data show CDR1 as SGHVS and CDR2 as FQNEAQ. V was pared by 5 bases and J by 6 bases, with 8 bases between. This CDR3 region has 13 residues. In nucleotides, the CDR3 is TGTGCCAGCAGCGCGAACCTTAATTCACCCCTCCACTTT. The encoded protein is CASSANLNSPLHF.

The chain has TRBV5-4 and TRBJ1-4, with no clear D. Trimming took 0 bases from V and 8 from J, leaving 14 bases between them. CDR3 size: 15 residues. Germline lookup yields CDR1 SGHNT and CDR2 YYREEE (reference sequence). CDR3 amino acids: CASSLDPFLTEKLFF. The DNA for the CDR3 is TGTGCCAGCAGCTTGGACCCGTTCCTAACCGAAAAACTGTTTTTT.

The rearrangement uses TRBV27 and TRBJ2-1; perhaps TRBD2 as D (5 bases). Trimming pared 1 base from V and 7 bases from J, leaving 17 bases between. The germline gives CDR1 MNHEY, CDR2 SMNVEV (reference sequence). This CDR3 has 16 amino acids. The CDR3 reads CASSLLFRGNQNEQFF. CDR3 nucleotides: TGTGCCAGCAGTTTATTATTCCGGGGAAACCAGAATGAGCAGTTCTTC.

This clone was observed once. This rearrangement joins TRBV28 to TRBJ1-4; 7 bases align to TRBD1. Germline V CDR1 and CDR2: MDHEN, SYDVKM. Germline trimming cut 6 bases from V and 5 bases from J; bases unmatched to any gene: 6. The CDR3 consists of 14 residues. CDR3 amino acids: CASRSTGANEKLFF. The DNA for the CDR3 is TGTGCCAGCAGGAGCACAGGGGCCAATGAAAAACTGTTTTTT.

This rearrangement joins TRBV28 to TRBJ1-1; the D is unclear. In germline, CDR1 is MDHEN, CDR2 SYDVKM. CDR3 length: 15 amino acids. V dropped 6 bases and J dropped 0 bases, with 14 bases sitting between them. The DNA for the CDR3 is TGTGCCAGCAGGTCAGTTACAGTGATGAACACTGAAGCTTTCTTT. It is translated as CASRSVTVMNTEAFF.

The V gene is TRBV5-1, the J gene TRBJ2-3; 7 bases fit TRBD1. The V gene's germline CDR1 is SGHRS and CDR2 YFSETQ. V shed 3 bases, J shed 3 bases, and the junction held 10 bases outside the gene matches. CDR3 length: 16 amino acids. The CDR3 loop is CASSSLLGQPTDTQYF. The DNA of the CDR3 is TGCGCCAGCAGCTCTCTTTTGGGACAGCCTACAGATACGCAGTATTTT.

The chain combines TRBV5-5 with TRBJ2-7; D perhaps matches TRBD2 (6 bases). Trimming shortened V by 4 bases and J by 2 bases, and 22 bases separated the two germline ends. The CDR3 totals 17 residues. Germline CDR1 and CDR2: SGHKS and YYEKEE (reference sequence). In DNA form, the CDR3 reads TGTGCCAGCAGCCCTACTTTCTTGTTAGCGGAGCCCTACGAGCAGTACTTC. Amino acid sequence: CASSPTFLLAEPYEQYF.

This chain uses TRBV4-2 with TRBJ1-2; 7 bases fit TRBD1. The V segment lost 0 bases and the J segment 4 bases; nucleotides outside the gene matches: 20. Germline loops: CDR1 LGHNA, CDR2 YNFKEQ. The CDR3 spans 20 residues. The CDR3 loop is CASSQDPKREGASPIYGYTF. The CDR3 bases are TGTGCCAGCAGCCAAGATCCTAAGAGAGAGGGGGCCTCCCCTATCTATGGCTACACCTTC.

The chain links TRBV10-2 to TRBJ1-2; a weak D match, TRBD1 (6 bases). V was pared by 4 bases and J by 4 bases, with 7 bases between. CDR1 and CDR2 (germline): WSHSY, SAAADI. The CDR3 covers 12 residues. The CDR3 is CASSGDTYGYTF. The CDR3 nucleotides are TGCGCCAGCAGTGGGGACACCTATGGCTACACCTTC.